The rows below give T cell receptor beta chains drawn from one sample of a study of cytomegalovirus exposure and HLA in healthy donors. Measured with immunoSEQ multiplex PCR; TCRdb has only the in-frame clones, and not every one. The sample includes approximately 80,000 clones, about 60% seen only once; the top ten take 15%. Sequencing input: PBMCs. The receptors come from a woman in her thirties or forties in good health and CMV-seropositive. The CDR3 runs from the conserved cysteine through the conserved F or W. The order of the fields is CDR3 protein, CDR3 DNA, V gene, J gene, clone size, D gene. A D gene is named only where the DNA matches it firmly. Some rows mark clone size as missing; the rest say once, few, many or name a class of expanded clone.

cdr3_aa: CASSFPGGDGSGETQYF; cdr3_nt: TGTGCCAGCAGCTTCCCGGGCGGGGACGGGAGCGGTGAGACCCAGTACTTC; v_call: TRBV5-6; j_call: TRBJ2-5; clone_size: .; d_call: .
cdr3_aa: CASSSQAGGLWGQFF; cdr3_nt: TGTGCCAGCAGCTCACAAGCGGGAGGTCTCTGGGGGCAGTTCTTC; v_call: TRBV7-3; j_call: TRBJ2-1; clone_size: .; d_call: TRBD2
cdr3_aa: CASSPAAGGGNQPQHF; cdr3_nt: TGTGCCAGCAGCCCAGCGGCAGGGGGCGGCAATCAGCCCCAGCATTTT; v_call: TRBV7-8; j_call: TRBJ1-5; clone_size: .; d_call: TRBD1
cdr3_aa: CASSSGATGVGQPQHF; cdr3_nt: TGTGCCAGCAGTAGCGGGGCCACGGGTGTTGGGCAGCCCCAGCATTTT; v_call: TRBV27; j_call: TRBJ1-5; clone_size: few; d_call: .
cdr3_aa: CASSVDGGHEQFF; cdr3_nt: TGTGCCAGCAGTGTGGATGGCGGCCATGAGCAGTTCTTC; v_call: TRBV6-4; j_call: TRBJ2-1; clone_size: few; d_call: .
cdr3_aa: CASRLTGVDTEAFF; cdr3_nt: TGTGCAAGTCGCTTAACAGGGGTAGACACTGAAGCTTTCTTT; v_call: TRBV12-2; j_call: TRBJ1-1; clone_size: .; d_call: .
cdr3_aa: CASSSGVVYTEAFF; cdr3_nt: TGTGCCAGCAGCTCAGGGGTAGTATACACTGAAGCTTTCTTT; v_call: TRBV5-4; j_call: TRBJ1-1; clone_size: once; d_call: .
cdr3_aa: CASSSMSGRAETQYF; cdr3_nt: TGTGCCAGCAGCTCAATGAGCGGGAGGGCCGAGACCCAGTACTTC; v_call: TRBV7-2; j_call: TRBJ2-5; clone_size: few; d_call: TRBD2
cdr3_aa: CAWRVRTSTSGTEAFF; cdr3_nt: TGTGCCTGGAGGGTAAGAACATCAACCTCAGGGACTGAAGCTTTCTTT; v_call: TRBV30; j_call: TRBJ1-1; clone_size: .; d_call: .
cdr3_aa: CASSLATGGRSYEQYF; cdr3_nt: TGTGCCAGCAGCTTAGCGACAGGGGGCAGGTCCTACGAGCAGTACTTC; v_call: TRBV7-9; j_call: TRBJ2-7; clone_size: few; d_call: TRBD1
cdr3_aa: CASSFSTGTGDSYEQYF; cdr3_nt: TGTGCCAGCAGTTTCTCAACCGGGACAGGGGATTCCTACGAGCAGTACTTC; v_call: TRBV27; j_call: TRBJ2-7; clone_size: .; d_call: TRBD1
cdr3_aa: CASGTVGGTEAFF; cdr3_nt: TGTGCCAGCGGCACGGTGGGGGGCACTGAAGCTTTCTTT; v_call: TRBV5-6; j_call: TRBJ1-1; clone_size: .; d_call: .
cdr3_aa: CASEYNTEAFF; cdr3_nt: TGTGCCAGCGAGTACAACACTGAAGCTTTCTTT; v_call: TRBV2; j_call: TRBJ1-1; clone_size: .; d_call: .
cdr3_aa: CASGRYGGGVAGELFF; cdr3_nt: TGTGCCAGCGGCCGCTACGGGGGGGGTGTGGCCGGGGAGCTGTTTTTT; v_call: TRBV7-2; j_call: TRBJ2-2; clone_size: few; d_call: TRBD2
cdr3_aa: CASSFDATASNQPQHF; cdr3_nt: TGTGCCAGCAGTTTTGATGCGACAGCCTCCAATCAGCCCCAGCATTTT; v_call: TRBV28; j_call: TRBJ1-5; clone_size: .; d_call: .
cdr3_aa: CASSDQAEKLFF; cdr3_nt: TGTGCCAGCAGCGATCAAGCAGAAAAACTGTTTTTT; v_call: TRBV7-9; j_call: TRBJ1-4; clone_size: .; d_call: .
cdr3_aa: CASSRDLESYEQYF; cdr3_nt: TGTGCCAGCAGCCGGGACTTAGAGTCCTACGAGCAGTACTTC; v_call: TRBV5-4; j_call: TRBJ2-7; clone_size: .; d_call: .
cdr3_aa: CASSSLSGGSYEQYF; cdr3_nt: TGTGCCAGCAGCTCACTTAGCGGGGGTAGCTACGAGCAGTACTTC; v_call: TRBV7-2; j_call: TRBJ2-7; clone_size: .; d_call: TRBD2
cdr3_aa: CASSRDRGQETQYF; cdr3_nt: TGTGCCAGCAGCCGGGACAGGGGTCAAGAGACCCAGTACTTC; v_call: TRBV6-1; j_call: TRBJ2-5; clone_size: .; d_call: TRBD1
cdr3_aa: CASSLDHLDSTGELFF; cdr3_nt: TGTGCCAGCAGCTTAGACCACCTAGATTCCACCGGGGAGCTGTTTTTT; v_call: TRBV11-3; j_call: TRBJ2-2; clone_size: few; d_call: .
cdr3_aa: CASSLYEGTYEQYF; cdr3_nt: TGTGCCAGCAGCTTATATGAGGGTACCTACGAGCAGTACTTC; v_call: TRBV7-6; j_call: TRBJ2-7; clone_size: .; d_call: .
cdr3_aa: CASCKGETDTQYF; cdr3_nt: TGCGCCAGCTGTAAAGGGGAAACAGATACGCAGTATTTT; v_call: TRBV5-1; j_call: TRBJ2-3; clone_size: few; d_call: .
cdr3_aa: CASSYSAASTEAFF; cdr3_nt: TGTGCCAGCAGTTACTCCGCTGCGAGCACTGAAGCTTTCTTT; v_call: TRBV6-5; j_call: TRBJ1-1; clone_size: .; d_call: .
cdr3_aa: CASSGDRGLNEQYF; cdr3_nt: TGTGCCAGCAGTGGGGACAGGGGGCTAAACGAGCAGTACTTC; v_call: TRBV2; j_call: TRBJ2-7; clone_size: .; d_call: TRBD1
cdr3_aa: CASTLVGQGYEQYF; cdr3_nt: TGTGCCAGCACGTTGGTCGGACAGGGGTACGAGCAGTACTTC; v_call: TRBV28; j_call: TRBJ2-7; clone_size: .; d_call: TRBD1
cdr3_aa: CASSHRLGGRASNEQFF; cdr3_nt: TGTGCCAGCAGCCACCGATTAGGAGGGAGGGCCTCGAATGAGCAGTTCTTC; v_call: TRBV14; j_call: TRBJ2-1; clone_size: few; d_call: TRBD2
cdr3_aa: CASSLGGQEITF; cdr3_nt: TGTGCCAGCAGCTTGGGAGGACAGGAGATCACCTTC; v_call: TRBV5-4; j_call: TRBJ1-2; clone_size: .; d_call: TRBD1
cdr3_aa: CASSLGQSGNYGYTF; cdr3_nt: TGTGCCAGCAGCTTAGGACAGTCGGGTAACTATGGCTACACCTTC; v_call: TRBV5-4; j_call: TRBJ1-2; clone_size: once; d_call: .
cdr3_aa: CASSLGSTGPGHEQFF; cdr3_nt: TGTGCCAGCAGCTTAGGGTCGACAGGGCCGGGCCATGAGCAGTTCTTC; v_call: TRBV7-2; j_call: TRBJ2-1; clone_size: few; d_call: TRBD1
cdr3_aa: CASSLGDPTGTISYEQYF; cdr3_nt: TGTGCCAGCAGCTTAGGGGACCCGACAGGAACCATCTCCTACGAGCAGTACTTC; v_call: TRBV11-2; j_call: TRBJ2-7; clone_size: few; d_call: .
cdr3_aa: CASSLDLSSYNEQFF; cdr3_nt: TGTGCCAGCAGCTTAGACTTAAGCTCCTACAATGAGCAGTTCTTC; v_call: TRBV7-2; j_call: TRBJ2-1; clone_size: .; d_call: .
cdr3_aa: CASSFGVGGRPSYNEQFF; cdr3_nt: TGTGCCAGCAGCTTTGGGGTTGGAGGGCGACCCTCCTACAATGAGCAGTTCTTC; v_call: TRBV7-9; j_call: TRBJ2-1; clone_size: .; d_call: .
cdr3_aa: CASSEGTGGFSEQFF; cdr3_nt: TGCGCCAGCAGCGAAGGGACTGGGGGTTTTAGTGAGCAGTTCTTC; v_call: TRBV5-1; j_call: TRBJ2-1; clone_size: .; d_call: .
cdr3_aa: CASTLQGGYGYTF; cdr3_nt: TGTGCCAGCACCTTACAGGGAGGGTATGGCTACACCTTC; v_call: TRBV2; j_call: TRBJ1-2; clone_size: .; d_call: .
cdr3_aa: CASSLPTIDTQYF; cdr3_nt: TGCGCCAGCAGTCTACCTACCATAGATACGCAGTATTTT; v_call: TRBV10-2; j_call: TRBJ2-3; clone_size: once; d_call: .
cdr3_aa: CASSAQGARTYEQYF; cdr3_nt: TGTGCCAGCAGTGCACAGGGGGCGCGGACCTACGAGCAGTACTTC; v_call: TRBV28; j_call: TRBJ2-7; clone_size: .; d_call: TRBD1
cdr3_aa: CASTKREGRNEQFF; cdr3_nt: TGTGCCAGCACCAAGCGGGAGGGCCGCAATGAGCAGTTCTTC; v_call: TRBV27; j_call: TRBJ2-1; clone_size: .; d_call: TRBD2
cdr3_aa: CASTVESNTEAFF; cdr3_nt: TGTGCCAGCACCGTGGAGTCGAACACTGAAGCTTTCTTT; v_call: TRBV2; j_call: TRBJ1-1; clone_size: .; d_call: .
cdr3_aa: CASADSPYTDTQYF; cdr3_nt: TGTGCCAGCGCGGACAGTCCTTACACAGATACGCAGTATTTT; v_call: TRBV6-4; j_call: TRBJ2-3; clone_size: once; d_call: .
cdr3_aa: CASSSRGDSPYEQYF; cdr3_nt: TGTGCCAGCAGCTCTCGGGGGGACTCCCCCTACGAGCAGTACTTC; v_call: TRBV9; j_call: TRBJ2-7; clone_size: .; d_call: TRBD2
cdr3_aa: CASSLGLGSPGELFF; cdr3_nt: TGTGCCAGCAGCTTAGGCTTAGGGAGTCCCGGGGAGCTGTTTTTT; v_call: TRBV7-9; j_call: TRBJ2-2; clone_size: once; d_call: .
cdr3_aa: CASSGYDSYNEQFF; cdr3_nt: TGTGCCAGCAGCGGATACGACAGCTACAATGAGCAGTTCTTC; v_call: TRBV9; j_call: TRBJ2-1; clone_size: .; d_call: .
cdr3_aa: CASSLVGPDTQYF; cdr3_nt: TGTGCCAGCAGCTTAGTTGGCCCAGATACGCAGTATTTT; v_call: TRBV11-3; j_call: TRBJ2-3; clone_size: .; d_call: .
cdr3_aa: CASATGGGGYEQYF; cdr3_nt: TGTGCCAGCGCAACGGGGGGGGGTGGGTACGAGCAGTACTTC; v_call: TRBV4-2; j_call: TRBJ2-7; clone_size: .; d_call: TRBD2
cdr3_aa: CASSLVPGSSYNEQFF; cdr3_nt: TGTGCCAGCAGCTTAGTCCCCGGGAGCTCCTACAATGAGCAGTTCTTC; v_call: TRBV7-8; j_call: TRBJ2-1; clone_size: .; d_call: .
cdr3_aa: CASTPDRALNTEAFF; cdr3_nt: TGTGCCAGCACTCCGGACAGGGCTTTAAACACTGAAGCTTTCTTT; v_call: TRBV6-5; j_call: TRBJ1-1; clone_size: once; d_call: TRBD1
cdr3_aa: CSVLDPGTDHGYTF; cdr3_nt: TGCAGCGTCCTTGATCCGGGGACAGACCATGGCTACACCTTC; v_call: TRBV29-1; j_call: TRBJ1-2; clone_size: medium-sized; d_call: TRBD1
cdr3_aa: CASSLDPAGGGNEQYF; cdr3_nt: TGTGCCAGCAGCTTAGACCCAGCGGGAGGGGGAAACGAGCAGTACTTC; v_call: TRBV7-2; j_call: TRBJ2-7; clone_size: .; d_call: TRBD2
cdr3_aa: CASSSRQGYQETQYF; cdr3_nt: TGTGCCAGCAGCTCCCGACAGGGATACCAAGAGACCCAGTACTTC; v_call: TRBV9; j_call: TRBJ2-5; clone_size: .; d_call: TRBD1
cdr3_aa: CASSPSDREETQYF; cdr3_nt: TGTGCCAGCAGTCCTTCGGACAGGGAAGAGACCCAGTACTTC; v_call: TRBV27; j_call: TRBJ2-5; clone_size: .; d_call: TRBD1